This T cell receptor beta chain came from a study of blood T cell repertoires in COVID-19. The germline CDR1 and CDR2 sequences are MGHRA and YSYEKL. Trimming stripped 5 bases from V and 3 bases from J, with 20 bases between. CDR3 length: 17 residues. This table comes from immunoSEQ multiplex PCR, and its TCRdb copy is limited to in-frame clones, with some not included. The table shows some 130,000 clones, with about 91% occurring only once. The origin of this receptor is a man aged 45-65 years with acute or convalescent COVID-19. This chain links TRBV4-1 with TRBJ2-1, with a possible D match to TRBD2 (6 bases). Sequences were obtained from peripheral blood. The CDR3 DNA reads as TGCGCCAGCAGCTCCCCCCGGGGTAGCGGAGACTACAATGAGCAGTTCTTC. It codes for CASSSPRGSGDYNEQFF.